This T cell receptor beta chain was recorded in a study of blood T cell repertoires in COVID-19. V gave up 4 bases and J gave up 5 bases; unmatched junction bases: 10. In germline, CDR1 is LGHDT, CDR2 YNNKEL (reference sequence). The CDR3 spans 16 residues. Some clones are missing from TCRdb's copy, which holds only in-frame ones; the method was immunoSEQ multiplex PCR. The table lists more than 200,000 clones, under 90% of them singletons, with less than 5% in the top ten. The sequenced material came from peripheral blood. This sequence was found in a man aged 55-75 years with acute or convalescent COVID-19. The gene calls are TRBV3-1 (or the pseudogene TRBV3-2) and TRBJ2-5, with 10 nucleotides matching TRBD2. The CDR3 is CASSLKAGGVWETQYF. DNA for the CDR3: TGTGCCAGCAGCCTTAAAGCGGGGGGGGTTTGGGAGACCCAGTACTTC.